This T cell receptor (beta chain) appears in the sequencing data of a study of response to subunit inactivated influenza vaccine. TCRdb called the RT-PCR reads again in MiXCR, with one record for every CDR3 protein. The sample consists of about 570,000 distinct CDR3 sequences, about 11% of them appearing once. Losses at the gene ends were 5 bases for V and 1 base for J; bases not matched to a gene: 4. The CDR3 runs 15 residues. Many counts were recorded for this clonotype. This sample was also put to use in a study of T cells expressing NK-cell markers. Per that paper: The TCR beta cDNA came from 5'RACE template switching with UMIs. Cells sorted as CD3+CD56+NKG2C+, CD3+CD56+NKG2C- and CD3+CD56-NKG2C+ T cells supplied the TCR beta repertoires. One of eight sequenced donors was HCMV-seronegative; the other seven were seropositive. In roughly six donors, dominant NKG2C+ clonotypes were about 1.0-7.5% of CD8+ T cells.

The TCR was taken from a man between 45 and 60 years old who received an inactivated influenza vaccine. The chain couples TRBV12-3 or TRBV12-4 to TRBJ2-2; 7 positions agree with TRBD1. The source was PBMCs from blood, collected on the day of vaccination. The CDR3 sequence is CASSPQGVNTGELFF. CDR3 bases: TGTGCCAGCAGTCCCCAGGGGGTGAACACCGGGGAGCTGTTTTTT.